The clone carrying this T cell receptor (beta chain) was detected only once. There were no recent acute infections or vaccinations among the donors, who were healthy HIV-negative adults. Genomic DNA came from around 100 million PBMCs in unsorted samples. The data are from a study of shared clonotypes between healthy human individuals. Assay used: immunoSEQ multiplex PCR; TCRdb lists only in-frame clones, some missing. Of more than 400,000 clones in the sample, about 78% are singletons; the top ten hold about 12%. Trimming took 0 bases from V and 5 from J, leaving 5 bases between them. The CDR3 has 13 residues. CDR1 and CDR2 from the germline V gene are SGHRS and YFSETQ.

The sequence derives from a woman in her forties in good health. Some clones in this sample may be carry-over from other donors' samples. The sample taken for sequencing was PBMCs. V gene TRBV5-1 combines with J gene TRBJ2-2; D gene ambiguous. CDR3 residues: CASSLGLTGELFF. The CDR3 DNA reads as TGCGCCAGCAGCTTGGGACTGACCGGGGAGCTGTTTTTT. The whole variable domain, filled in from reference TRBV5-1 and TRBJ2-2, reads KAGVTQTPRYLIKTRGQQVTLSCSPISGHRSVSWYQQTPGQGLQFLFEYFSETQRNKGNFPGRFSGRQFSNSRSEMNVSTLELGDSALYLCASSLGLTGELFFGEGSRLTVL.